This T cell receptor beta chain emerged from a study of T cell responses to AZD1222 COVID-19 vaccine. Whole-study findings and limits: After two AZD1222 doses, spike-specific TCR breadth and depth rose versus day 0. The donor cohort was predominantly white British with a female majority, and clonal diversity may have been underestimated.

V was shortened by 6 bases and J by 2 bases, with 16 bases between the two germline ends. The CDR3 consists of 15 residues. The V gene's germline CDR1 is SNHLY and CDR2 FYNNEI. Pooling was applied to second doses at about 4 or about 12 weeks. In regard to this clone: The antigen is undetermined.

Sequencing used immunoSEQ multiplex PCR; TCRdb keeps in-frame clones, though not all of them. The sample holds roughly 150,000 clones, under 90% seen once. The gene calls are TRBV2 and TRBJ2-5; possibly TRBD1 for D (6 bases). The material was peripheral blood, obtained 28 days after the second AZD1222 dose. This TCR was recovered from an adult who received the AZD1222 COVID-19 vaccine. CDR3 region: CASSAFRTVQETQYF. The CDR3 DNA reads as TGTGCCAGCAGCGCCTTTCGGACAGTTCAAGAGACCCAGTACTTC.